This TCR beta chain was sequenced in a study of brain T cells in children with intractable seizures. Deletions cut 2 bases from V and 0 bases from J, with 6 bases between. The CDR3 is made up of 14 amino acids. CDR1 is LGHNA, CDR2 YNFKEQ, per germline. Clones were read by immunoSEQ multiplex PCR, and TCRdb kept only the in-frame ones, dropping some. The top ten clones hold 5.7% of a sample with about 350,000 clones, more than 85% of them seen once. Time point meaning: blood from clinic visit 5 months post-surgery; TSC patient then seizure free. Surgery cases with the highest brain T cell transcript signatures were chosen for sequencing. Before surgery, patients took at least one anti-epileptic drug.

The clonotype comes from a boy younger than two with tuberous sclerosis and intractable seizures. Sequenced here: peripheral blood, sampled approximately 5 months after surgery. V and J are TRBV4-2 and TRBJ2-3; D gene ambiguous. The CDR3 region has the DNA TGTGCCAGCAGCCAAATGGCTAGCACAGATACGCAGTATTTT. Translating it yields CASSQMASTDTQYF.